Reported below is one T cell receptor beta chain. Clones were sequenced by immunoSEQ multiplex PCR, and TCRdb holds only the in-frame ones, with some missing. The sample shows about 300,000 clones, about 83% of them seen only once. In germline, CDR1 is LGHDT, CDR2 YNNKEL (reference sequence). CDR3 length: 17 residues. The V and J ends lost 1 base and 1 base, in that order; junction bases with no gene match: 5. This sample stems from a study of blood T cell repertoires in COVID-19. This receptor was taken from a woman aged 50 to 60 with acute or convalescent COVID-19. This rearrangement joins TRBV3-1 (or the pseudogene TRBV3-2) to TRBJ2-2; 8 positions match TRBD2. The sequenced material came from peripheral blood. CDR3 nucleotides: TGTGCCAGCAGCCAAGTGGGCGGGAGGTTGAACACCGGGGAGCTGTTTTTT. As protein: CASSQVGGRLNTGELFF.